Shown below are 27 T cell receptor beta chains from a single sample sequenced in a study of identical twins. TCRdb passed the 5' RACE reads through MiXCR, listing each CDR3 protein once. The profile shows 700,000 or so distinct CDR3 sequences, 8.6% of them singletons. These data were likewise used in another study, on yellow fever vaccine responses in identical twins.

Sequenced: PBMCs. The receptors shown here come from a woman aged 18-29 years in good health.

A few counts support this clonotype. The chain combines TRBV11-1 with TRBJ2-3, with 9 bases identical to TRBD2. From germline, CDR1 is SGHAT and CDR2 FQDESV (reference sequence). The CDR3 loop spans 21 amino acids. J was trimmed by 0 bases and V by 5 bases; bases with no gene match: 21. This CDR3 is CASSPVLGRTSAESSTDTQYF. The CDR3, as DNA: TGTGCCAGCAGCCCAGTCCTCGGCCGGACTAGCGCGGAATCTAGCACAGATACGCAGTATTTT.

In this sample, this clonotype turned up many times. This chain links TRBV29-1 with TRBJ2-1; a weak D match, TRBD2 (5 bases). Germline assignment: CDR1 SQVTM and CDR2 ANQGSEA. V dropped 3 bases and J dropped 2 bases, with 5 bases sitting between them. This CDR3 is built from 12 residues. The CDR3 region has the DNA TGCAGCGTTGACGGGACCTACAATGAGCAGTTCTTC. Amino acid sequence: CSVDGTYNEQFF.

In its sample, this clonotype was seen many times. J is TRBJ2-6 and V is TRBV7-9, with D hard to call. The CDR3 sequence is 13 residues long. V dropped 0 bases and J dropped 12 bases, with 9 bases sitting between them. In germline, CDR1 is SEHNR, CDR2 FQNEAQ (reference sequence). CDR3 protein: CASSLAPASVLTF. The CDR3 DNA sequence: TGTGCCAGCAGCTTAGCACCCGCGTCCGTCCTGACTTTC.

This clonotype was picked up a small number of times. This chain connects TRBV20-1 to TRBJ1-6; no clear D gene. In germline, CDR1 is DFQATT, CDR2 SNEGSKA (reference sequence). V lost 7 bases to trimming and J lost 9 bases, with 25 bases between them. The CDR3 length is 16 residues. The CDR3 sequence is CSVGLGLRLSRSPLHF. The DNA of the CDR3 is TGCAGTGTCGGTTTGGGATTGAGGCTTTCGCGTTCACCCCTCCACTTT.

This clonotype was detected ten times or more. This chain joins TRBV14 and TRBJ2-2, with 8 bases that match TRBD2. Per the germline V gene, CDR1 is SGHDN and CDR2 is FVKESK. The V and J ends lost 0 bases and 5 bases, in that order; junction bases with no gene match: 5. There are 16 residues in the CDR3. The CDR3, as DNA: TGTGCCAGCAGCCAAGAAAACGGGAGGGGGACCGGGGAGCTGTTTTTT. Protein product: CASSQENGRGTGELFF.

The rearrangement uses TRBV5-1 and TRBJ2-1; the match to TRBD1 covers 8 bases. The CDR3 covers 15 residues. V lost 3 bases to trimming and J lost 3 bases; unmatched junction nucleotides: 5. CDR1 and CDR2 from the germline V gene are SGHRS and YFSETQ. CDR3 in amino acids: CASSSQGAYYNEQFF. The CDR3 nucleotides read TGCGCCAGCAGCTCCCAGGGGGCCTACTACAATGAGCAGTTCTTC.

This sequence joins TRBV27 and TRBJ2-7; D not certain. The CDR3 loop spans 12 amino acids. Germline V gene data show CDR1 as MNHEY and CDR2 as SMNVEV (reference sequence). V gave up 7 bases and J gave up 2 bases, with 9 bases separating them. The CDR3 bases are TGTGCCAGCATCCAACCTCCCTACGAGCAGTACTTC. It is translated as CASIQPPYEQYF.

This clonotype has ten or more counts. CDR3: CASSQPQGVGTDTQYF. The CDR3 coding sequence is TGCGCCAGCAGCCAACCCCAGGGGGTGGGCACAGATACGCAGTATTTT. The chain recombines TRBV4-3 with TRBJ2-3; TRBD1 agrees at 7 bases. With V trimmed by 2 bases and J by 1 base, 6 bases remained unmatched. The CDR3 runs 16 residues. The V gene's germline CDR1 is LGHNA and CDR2 YSLEER.

This clonotype was observed a handful of times. V usage is TRBV25-1 and J usage is TRBJ2-7, with 7 bases matching TRBD2. CDR1 is MGHDK and CDR2 is SYGVNS in the germline V gene. This CDR3 has 14 residues. V was clipped by 4 bases and J by 2 bases; unmatched bases: 5. The CDR3: CASSVVAGAYEQYF. The CDR3 region has the DNA TGTGCCAGCAGTGTAGTTGCGGGGGCCTACGAGCAGTACTTC.

This clonotype was seen a handful of times. This sequence joins TRBV27 and TRBJ1-2; D is unclear. Trimming stripped 0 bases from V and 1 base from J, with 6 bases between. The germline V gene encodes CDR1 MNHEY and CDR2 SMNVEV (reference sequence). The CDR3 length is 14 residues. CDR3 sequence reads: CASSLSIHNYGYTF. For the CDR3, the DNA is TGTGCCAGCAGTTTATCCATCCATAACTATGGCTACACCTTC.

The chain uses TRBV12-3 or TRBV12-4 and TRBJ1-6; D not resolved. CDR3 length: 14 residues. Trimming removed 5 bases from V and 9 bases from J, with 14 bases in between. The CDR3 spells CASSLAWNGSPLHF. The CDR3 nucleotides are TGTGCCAGCAGTCTCGCGTGGAATGGTTCACCCCTCCACTTT.

This clonotype has more than one count but fewer than ten. This chain links TRBV12-3 or TRBV12-4 with TRBJ2-1, with 10 nucleotides matching TRBD2. This CDR3 is built from 16 residues. Trimming removed 6 bases from V and 5 bases from J; junction bases left unmatched: 10. The CDR3 loop is CASREPAGGPNNEQFF. The DNA for the CDR3 is TGTGCCAGCAGGGAACCAGCGGGAGGGCCAAACAATGAGCAGTTCTTC.

This clonotype came up a few times. The J gene is TRBJ2-7, the V gene TRBV7-9, with TRBD2 matching 9 bases. J was trimmed by 6 bases and V by 5 bases; bases with no gene match: 8. Germline assignment: CDR1 SEHNR and CDR2 FQNEAQ (reference sequence). This CDR3 region has 14 residues. Written as DNA, the CDR3 is TGTGCCAGCAGCCCTTTAGCGGGAGAACGCGAGCAGTACTTC. Encoded protein: CASSPLAGEREQYF.

The CDR3 DNA reads TGTGCCAGCAAACGACTAGCGGGGTCAAGGTACGAGCAGTACTTC. Residues: CASKRLAGSRYEQYF. The rearrangement links TRBV6-1 to TRBJ2-7; 11 bases align to TRBD2. The CDR3 length is 15 residues. Germline values: CDR1 MNHNS, CDR2 SASEGT. V dropped 7 bases and J dropped 4; count of bases not matched to a gene: 9.

V and J are TRBV6-1 and TRBJ1-2; D gene ambiguous. The length of the CDR3 is 13 residues. Trimming stripped 5 bases from V and 8 bases from J, with 15 bases between. The V gene's germline CDR1 is MNHNS and CDR2 SASEGT. The CDR3 sequence: CASSRHGPQGYTF. As DNA, the CDR3 is TGTGCCAGCAGTCGACACGGACCCCAGGGCTACACCTTC.

This clonotype was seen repeatedly, ten times or more. The J gene is TRBJ1-4, the V gene TRBV15; D is undetermined. CDR3 length: 14 amino acids. The germline CDR1 and CDR2 sequences are LNHNV and YYDKDF (reference sequence). V was shortened by 0 bases and J by 5 bases, with 7 bases between the two germline ends. In DNA form, the CDR3 reads TGTGCCACCAGCAGAGACGGATTAAATGAAAAACTGTTTTTT. Encoded protein: CATSRDGLNEKLFF.

This clonotype was counted at least ten times. This chain connects TRBV15 to TRBJ2-3; no reliable D call. Germline V CDR1 and CDR2: LNHNV, YYDKDF (reference sequence). This CDR3 has 14 amino acids. The germline V and J ends were trimmed by 0 bases and 5 bases, with 9 bases remaining between them. DNA for the CDR3: TGTGCCACCAGCAGAGATCTGGGCGGAGATACGCAGTATTTT. Translated, it gives CATSRDLGGDTQYF.

The chain links TRBV7-8 to TRBJ2-5, with TRBD2 matching over 11 bases. V lost 2 bases to trimming and J lost 1 base; unmatched junction nucleotides: 3. Germline V gives CDR1 SGHVS, CDR2 FQNEAQ. CDR3 length equals 16 residues. The CDR3, as DNA: TGTGCCAGCAGCTTAACTAGCGGGGGCCTCCAAGAGACCCAGTACTTC. Protein: CASSLTSGGLQETQYF.

This clonotype was seen ten or more times. The chain employs TRBV28 and TRBJ2-5; 13 nucleotides agree with TRBD2. The CDR3 sequence is 18 residues long. After removal of 5 bases from V and 4 bases from J, the junction contained 13 bases not matched to a gene. The V gene's germline CDR1 is MDHEN and CDR2 SYDVKM. The CDR3 sequence is CASSPQSTSGGAVETQYF. The CDR3, as DNA: TGTGCCAGCAGTCCACAAAGTACTAGCGGGGGGGCCGTAGAGACCCAGTACTTC.

The chain combines TRBV4-3 with TRBJ2-1; 7 positions agree with TRBD2. Germline V gene lookup returns CDR1 LGHNA and CDR2 YSLEER. This CDR3 region has 16 residues. The V gene end was trimmed by 0 bases and the J gene end by 2 bases; junction bases not matched to a gene: 4. CDR3 DNA: TGCGCCAGCAGCCAAGATCTACGGGGGGCCTACAATGAGCAGTTCTTC. As protein: CASSQDLRGAYNEQFF.

This clonotype has a count of ten or more. This chain connects TRBV29-1 to TRBJ2-1; TRBD2 aligns across 10 bases. Trimming cost V 2 bases and J 8 bases; bases outside gene matches: 6. CDR3 length: 14 residues. Germline V gene sequence: CDR1 SQVTM, CDR2 ANQGSEA. In DNA form, the CDR3 reads TGCAGCGTTGAACCTAGCGGGAGCATTGATGAGCAGTTCTTC. Protein: CSVEPSGSIDEQFF.

This sequence joins TRBV4-3 and TRBJ1-4, with D tentatively TRBD1 (5 bases). This CDR3 contains 16 residues. The germline V gene has CDR1 LGHNA and CDR2 YSLEER. Trimming cost V 0 bases and J 8 bases, with 16 bases left between them. CDR3 DNA sequence: TGCGCCAGCAGCCAAGATGGGATGCAGGGCGAGGAAAAACTGTTTTTT. Translation gives CASSQDGMQGEEKLFF.

This rearrangement joins TRBV4-2 to TRBJ2-5; 9 bases align to TRBD2. V dropped 1 base and J dropped 5; count of bases not matched to a gene: 5. Germline lookup yields CDR1 LGHNA and CDR2 YNFKEQ. This CDR3 contains 15 residues. The CDR3, as DNA: TGTGCCAGCAGCCAAGGTCCAGGACTAGCGGAGACCCAGTACTTC. As protein: CASSQGPGLAETQYF.

V is TRBV20-1 and J is TRBJ1-1; the match to TRBD1 covers 7 bases. Unmatched junction bases numbered 8, after V lost 5 bases and J lost 2 bases. Germline V gene lookup returns CDR1 DFQATT and CDR2 SNEGSKA (reference sequence). The CDR3 has 14 amino acids. The CDR3 region is CSAPRQGGNTEAFF. CDR3 sequence (DNA): TGCAGTGCTCCGCGACAGGGCGGAAACACTGAAGCTTTCTTT.

This rearrangement joins TRBV20-1 to TRBJ2-3; 11 nucleotides line up with TRBD2. V gave up 3 bases and J gave up 9 bases; unmatched junction bases: 14. CDR3 length equals 16 residues. Germline CDR1 is DFQATT and CDR2 is SNEGSKA (reference sequence). The CDR3 nucleotides read TGCAGTGCTAGCCAACCCAGGATAGCGGGGGGGCCGACGCAGTATTTT. It codes for CSASQPRIAGGPTQYF.

Note on this clonotype: One end of the junction varies from germline; a read error may be responsible. This chain joins TRBV20-1 and TRBJ2-2; unclear D gene. Germline V CDR1 and CDR2: DFQATT, SNEGSKA (reference sequence). This CDR3 comprises 11 residues. CDR3 DNA: TGCACTGCTACATGGGCCGGGGAGCTGTTTTTT. Its protein is CTATWAGELFF.

V gene TRBV27 combines with J gene TRBJ2-5; no definite D call. This CDR3 is 16 amino acids long. From germline, CDR1 is MNHEY and CDR2 SMNVEV (reference sequence). Trimming cost V 5 bases and J 3 bases, with 19 bases left between them. The CDR3 reads CASSHRPINPKETQYF. CDR3 DNA: TGTGCCAGCAGTCACAGACCTATAAACCCAAAAGAGACCCAGTACTTC.